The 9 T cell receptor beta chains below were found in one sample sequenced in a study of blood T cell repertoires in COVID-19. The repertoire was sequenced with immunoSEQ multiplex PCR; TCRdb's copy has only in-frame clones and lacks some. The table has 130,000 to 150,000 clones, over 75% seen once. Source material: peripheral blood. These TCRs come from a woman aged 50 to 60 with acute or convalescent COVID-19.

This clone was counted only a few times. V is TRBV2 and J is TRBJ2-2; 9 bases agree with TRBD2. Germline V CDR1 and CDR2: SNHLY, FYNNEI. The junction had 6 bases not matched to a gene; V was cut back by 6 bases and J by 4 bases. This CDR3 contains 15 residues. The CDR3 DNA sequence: TGTGCCAGCAGCCCGGGACTAGCTGGCACCGGGGAGCTGTTTTTT. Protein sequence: CASSPGLAGTGELFF.

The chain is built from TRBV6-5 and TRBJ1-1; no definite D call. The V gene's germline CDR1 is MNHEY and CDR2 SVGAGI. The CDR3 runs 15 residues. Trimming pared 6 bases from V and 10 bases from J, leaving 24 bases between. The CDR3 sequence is CASSRAGGELLVAFF. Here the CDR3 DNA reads TGTGCCAGCAGCCGAGCCGGCGGGGAGCTCCTAGTAGCTTTCTTT.

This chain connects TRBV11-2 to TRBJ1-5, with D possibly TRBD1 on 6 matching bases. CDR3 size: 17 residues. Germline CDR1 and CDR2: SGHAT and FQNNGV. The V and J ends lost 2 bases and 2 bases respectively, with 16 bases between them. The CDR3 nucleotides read TGTGCCAGCAGCTTATTCGGACGGGGGGCCGGCAATCAGCCCCAGCATTTT. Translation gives CASSLFGRGAGNQPQHF.

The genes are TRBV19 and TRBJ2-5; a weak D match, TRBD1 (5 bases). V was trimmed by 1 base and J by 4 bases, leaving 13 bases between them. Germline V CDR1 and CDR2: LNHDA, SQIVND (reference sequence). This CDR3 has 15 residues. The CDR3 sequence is CASSIADRTTETQYF. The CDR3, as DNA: TGTGCCAGTAGTATAGCCGACAGAACTACAGAGACCCAGTACTTC.

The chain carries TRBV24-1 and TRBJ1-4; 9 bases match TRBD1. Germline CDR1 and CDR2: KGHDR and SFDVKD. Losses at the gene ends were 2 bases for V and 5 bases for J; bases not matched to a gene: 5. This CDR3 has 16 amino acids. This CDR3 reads CATSDSTGGSNEKLFF. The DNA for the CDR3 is TGTGCCACCAGTGATTCCACAGGGGGCTCGAATGAAAAACTGTTTTTT.

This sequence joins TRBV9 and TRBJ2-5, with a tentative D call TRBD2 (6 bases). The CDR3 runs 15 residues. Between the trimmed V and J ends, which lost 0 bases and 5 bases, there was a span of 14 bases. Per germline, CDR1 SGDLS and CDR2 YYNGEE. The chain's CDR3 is CASSVGGVSGETQYF. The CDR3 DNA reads TGTGCCAGCAGCGTAGGCGGGGTCTCCGGGGAGACCCAGTACTTC. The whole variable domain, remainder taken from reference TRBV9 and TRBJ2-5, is DSGVTQTPKHLITATGQRVTLRCSPRSGDLSVYWYQQSLDQGLQFLIQYYNGEERAKGNILERFSAQQFPDLHSELNLSSLELGDSALYFCASSVGGVSGETQYFGPGTRLLVL.

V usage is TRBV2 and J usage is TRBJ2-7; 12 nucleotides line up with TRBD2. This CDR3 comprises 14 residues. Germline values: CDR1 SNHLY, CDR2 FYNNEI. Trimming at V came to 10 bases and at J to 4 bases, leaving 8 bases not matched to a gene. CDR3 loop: CATQTSGRTYEQYF. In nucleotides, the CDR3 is TGTGCCACCCAGACTAGCGGGAGAACTTACGAGCAGTACTTC.

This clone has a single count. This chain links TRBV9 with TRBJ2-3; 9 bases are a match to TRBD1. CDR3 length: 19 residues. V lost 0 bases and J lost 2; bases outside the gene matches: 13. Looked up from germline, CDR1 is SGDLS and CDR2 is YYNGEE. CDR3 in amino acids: CASSVGTGVTLNPTDTQYF. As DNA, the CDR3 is TGTGCCAGCAGCGTAGGGACAGGGGTAACCCTTAACCCCACAGATACGCAGTATTTT.

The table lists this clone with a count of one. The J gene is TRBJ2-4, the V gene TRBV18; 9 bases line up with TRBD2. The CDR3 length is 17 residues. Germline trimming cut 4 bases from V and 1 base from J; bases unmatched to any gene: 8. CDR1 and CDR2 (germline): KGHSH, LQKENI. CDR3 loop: CASSLSGGGAAKNIQYF. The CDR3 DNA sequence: TGTGCCAGCTCACTGTCTGGCGGGGGGGCGGCCAAAAACATTCAGTACTTC.